Presented here are 13 T cell receptor beta chains from one specimen sequenced in a study of blood T cell repertoires in COVID-19 (dated by TCRdb to the early 2020s). Receptor libraries were prepared by the immunoSEQ multiplex PCR assay. This is the immuneACCESS table as TCRdb keeps it, with only in-frame sequences that have V and J called. A part of the clones is gone; compared with another copy, unresolved V genes explain less than half, and the rest is unexplained. For this sample there are some 320,000 clones; about nine tenths appear just once. The ten largest clones take up approximately 2.9% of the sample. Sample: PBMCs or T cells enriched from blood (not recorded which). Receptors originate from a woman aged 45-60 years who had been exposed to COVID-19.

The chain uses TRBV9 and TRBJ2-3, with D tentatively TRBD1 (7 bases). V gave up 5 bases and J gave up 0 bases, with 16 bases separating them. The germline V gene has CDR1 SGDLS and CDR2 YYNGEE. CDR3 length equals 16 residues. Here the CDR3 reads CASREGGTESTDTQYF. CDR3 DNA: TGTGCCAGCAGGGAGGGCGGGACAGAGAGCACAGATACGCAGTATTTT.

The chain joins TRBV6-5 to TRBJ2-2, with D possibly being TRBD2 (5 bases). V was trimmed by 10 bases and J by 1 base, leaving 13 bases between them. The CDR3 sequence is 14 residues long. Germline CDR1 and CDR2: MNHEY and SVGAGI. The CDR3 sequence is CATMRAGNTGELFF. Here the CDR3 DNA reads TGTGCCACCATGAGGGCAGGGAACACCGGGGAGCTGTTTTTT.

The chain combines TRBV7-6 with TRBJ1-1, with D possibly being TRBD1 (6 bases). Germline CDR1 and CDR2: SGHVS and FNYEAQ. The CDR3 runs to 15 residues. V dropped 5 bases and J dropped 1 base, with 14 bases sitting between them. CDR3 protein: CASSRQGSANTEAFF. The CDR3 DNA reads as TGTGCCAGCAGCCGCCAGGGGTCTGCGAACACTGAAGCTTTCTTT.

The CDR3 DNA reads TGTGCCAGCAGTTTGGATCGCCTAGCGGGGGAAAAGAATTACAATGAGCAGTTCTTC. Translated: CASSLDRLAGEKNYNEQFF. The chain recombines TRBV28 with TRBJ2-1, with 10 bases lining up with TRBD2. CDR3 size: 19 residues. Germline CDR1 reads MDHEN; CDR2 reads SYDVKM. V was clipped by 3 bases and J by 4 bases; unmatched bases: 15.

The chain carries TRBV2 and TRBJ1-1, with 10 bases aligning to TRBD1. Germline CDR1 and CDR2: SNHLY and FYNNEI. The CDR3 has 15 amino acids. V shed 3 bases and J 6 bases; nucleotides not matched to a gene: 7. Written as DNA, the CDR3 is TGTGCCAGCAGTGAGACGGGACAGGGGTTCCCTGAAGCTTTCTTT. As protein: CASSETGQGFPEAFF. The full variable domain, its missing parts supplied by reference TRBV2 and TRBJ1-1, is EPEVTQTPSHQVTQMGQEVILRCVPISNHLYFYWYRQILGQKVEFLVSFYNNEISEKSEIFDDQFSVERPDGSNFTLKIRSTKLEDSAMYFCASSETGQGFPEAFFGQGTRLTVV.

The J gene is TRBJ1-4, the V gene TRBV30; D is unresolved. Trimming removed 3 bases from V and 5 bases from J, with 13 bases in between. There are 14 residues in the CDR3. Germline CDR1 reads GTSNPN; CDR2 reads SVGIG (reference sequence). The CDR3 sequence is CAWRPRTLNEKLFF. CDR3 nucleotides: TGTGCCTGGAGACCCCGGACTCTCAATGAAAAACTGTTTTTT.

The chain has TRBV20-1 and TRBJ1-1; TRBD1 matches at 9 bases. Germline assignment: CDR1 DFQATT and CDR2 SNEGSKA (reference sequence). V dropped 3 bases and J dropped 7; count of bases not matched to a gene: 6. The CDR3 extends over 13 amino acids. The CDR3 is CSASSDRGNEAFF. CDR3 nucleotides: TGCAGTGCTAGTTCGGACAGGGGAAATGAAGCTTTCTTT.

This clone was detected a few times. The chain is built from TRBV5-4 and TRBJ2-5; tentatively, D is TRBD2 (5 bases). CDR1 and CDR2 from the germline V gene are SGHNT and YYREEE (reference sequence). Trimming shortened V by 2 bases and J by 5 bases, and 16 bases separated the two germline ends. This CDR3 spans 15 amino acids. The DNA of the CDR3 is TGTGCCAGCAGCTTTGAGGGTGGGATTTGGGAGACCCAGTACTTC. It is translated as CASSFEGGIWETQYF.

This clone was counted a few times. This chain joins TRBV10-3 and TRBJ2-5, with D tentatively TRBD1 (6 bases). Trimming cost V 3 bases and J 4 bases, with 9 bases left between them. Germline V lookup: CDR1 ENHRY, CDR2 SYGVKD. The CDR3 is 13 residues long. This CDR3 is CAISDAGVETQYF. In DNA, the CDR3 is TGTGCCATCAGTGACGCAGGGGTAGAGACCCAGTACTTC.

This sequence joins TRBV5-1 and TRBJ1-5; TRBD1 is a possible D gene (5 bases). The CDR3 is made up of 16 amino acids. The germline gives CDR1 SGHRS, CDR2 YFSETQ. The V gene lost 0 bases and the J gene lost 2 bases, with 12 bases spanning the gap. The DNA of the CDR3 is TGCGCCAGCAGCTTGGCAGGGATGAGTGGCAATCAGCCCCAGCATTTT. Translation: CASSLAGMSGNQPQHF.

This chain uses TRBV1 with TRBJ1-4; the D call TRBD1 from the table was never checked on the DNA. TRBV1 represents a pseudogene. CDR3 length equals 18 residues. The CDR3 is CTSSQERQGVSCDEKLFF. The DNA of the CDR3 is TGCACCAGCAGCCAAGAGAGGCAGGGGGTATCTTGTGATGAAAAACTGTTTTTT.

The chain links TRBV5-1 to TRBJ1-2; the match to TRBD1 covers 7 bases. Germline V gives CDR1 SGHRS, CDR2 YFSETQ. This CDR3 has 16 amino acids. J gave up 6 bases and V 4 bases, and 15 bases lay outside the gene matches. The CDR3 region is CASSADGHGTVNGYTF. For the CDR3, the DNA is TGCGCCAGCAGCGCGGACGGACACGGGACAGTGAATGGCTACACCTTC.

The genes are TRBV5-8 and TRBJ1-3; D unresolved. Germline assignment: CDR1 SGHTS and CDR2 YDEGEE. The CDR3 is 15 amino acids. Trimming pared 0 bases from V and 4 bases from J, leaving 11 bases between. The chain's CDR3 is CASSLDRGTGNTIYF. As DNA, the CDR3 is TGTGCCAGCAGCTTGGATCGGGGAACCGGAAACACCATATATTTT.